A single sample gave rise to the 23 T cell receptor beta chains below, sequenced in a study of control samples from healthy donors and cancer patients. The assay was immunoSEQ multiplex PCR, and TCRdb's table has in-frame clones only and misses some. The table lists 150,000 or so clones, about 93% of them singletons, with about 2.5% in the top ten. Sequencing used blood. The receptors were gathered from a man aged 40-55 years in good health.

The CDR3 reads CASSQHPSANQPQHF. Written as DNA, the CDR3 is TGTGCCAGCAGCCAGCACCCCTCCGCCAATCAGCCCCAGCATTTT. The rearrangement joins TRBV7-9 to TRBJ1-5; D gene ambiguous. V was trimmed by 5 bases and J by 3 bases, leaving 14 bases between them. Germline CDR1 reads SEHNR; CDR2 reads FQNEAQ (reference sequence). The CDR3 sequence is 15 residues long.

This chain joins TRBV15 and TRBJ2-7; D unresolved. CDR1 LNHNV and CDR2 YYDKDF come from the germline V gene (reference sequence). The CDR3 is 14 amino acids. The ends were cut back, 0 bases at V and 1 base at J, with 7 bases in the middle. CDR3 in DNA: TGTGCCACCAGCAGAGATCTGGGATCCTACGAGCAGTACTTC. This sequence encodes CATSRDLGSYEQYF. Drawing the rest from reference TRBV15 and TRBJ2-7, the complete variable domain is DAMVIQNPRYQVTQFGKPVTLSCSQTLNHNVMYWYQQKSSQAPKLLFHYYDKDFNNEADTPDNFQSRRPNTSFCFLDIRSPGLGDTAMYLCATSRDLGSYEQYFGPGTRLTVT.

The V and J genes are TRBV5-1 and TRBJ2-3; 9 bases match TRBD1. Unmatched junction bases numbered 6, after V lost 4 bases and J lost 3 bases. Per germline, CDR1 SGHRS and CDR2 YFSETQ. This CDR3 region has 15 residues. This CDR3 is CASSANRGQTDTQYF. CDR3 in DNA: TGCGCCAGCAGCGCAAACAGGGGGCAAACAGATACGCAGTATTTT.

This clone was seen a single time. J is TRBJ1-1 and V is TRBV2; perhaps TRBD1 as D (5 bases). CDR3 length: 12 amino acids. CDR1 SNHLY and CDR2 FYNNEI come from the germline V gene. CDR3 DNA sequence: TGTGTGACAGCTCCCCTCCCCCAGAAAGCTTTCTTT. It specifies CVTAPLPQKAFF.

The V and J genes are TRBV13 and TRBJ2-5; possibly TRBD1 or TRBD2 for D (5 bases each). The CDR3 is made up of 16 amino acids. Germline V gene sequence: CDR1 PRHDT, CDR2 FYEKMQ (reference sequence). The ends were cut back, 5 bases at V and 5 bases at J, with 21 bases in the middle. The CDR3 DNA sequence: TGTGCCAGCAGCCAGCCGAGGGGAGAAGCCCAGGAGACCCAGTACTTC. Encoded protein: CASSQPRGEAQETQYF. Variable domain in full (rest from reference TRBV13 and TRBJ2-5): AAGVIQSPRHLIKEKRETATLKCYPIPRHDTVYWYQQGPGQDPQFLISFYEKMQSDKGSIPDRFSAQQFSDYHSELNMSSLELGDSALYFCASSQPRGEAQETQYFGPGTRLLVL.

This clone has only one observation. The V gene is TRBV3-1 (or the pseudogene TRBV3-2), the J gene TRBJ2-5; tentative D call: TRBD2 (7 bases). Germline CDR1 is LGHDT and CDR2 is YNNKEL (reference sequence). CDR3 length equals 17 residues. V dropped 3 bases and J dropped 5 bases, with 22 bases sitting between them. The CDR3 loop is CASSQGIRRGGRETQYF. CDR3 coding DNA: TGTGCCAGCAGCCAGGGTATAAGGAGGGGGGGCCGGGAGACCCAGTACTTC.

This chain joins TRBV7-9 and TRBJ1-1; D unclear. The CDR3 is made up of 13 amino acids. V lost 5 bases and J 1 base, leaving 8 bases between the germline ends. Germline values: CDR1 SEHNR, CDR2 FQNEAQ (reference sequence). The CDR3 reads CASSASSNTEAFF. CDR3 nucleotide sequence: TGTGCCAGCAGCGCTAGTTCGAACACTGAAGCTTTCTTT.

This chain links TRBV24-1 with TRBJ2-6, with D perhaps assigned TRBD1 or TRBD2 (5 bases each). Germline V gene sequence: CDR1 KGHDR, CDR2 SFDVKD. CDR3 length: 16 amino acids. V lost 5 bases and J lost 4, with 14 bases in between. CDR3 nucleotides: TGTGCCACCAGTGCCCCTGGGGGTTCGGGGGCCAACGTCCTGACTTTC. Translated, it gives CATSAPGGSGANVLTF.

This sequence joins TRBV14 and TRBJ2-3, with D perhaps TRBD2 (7 bases). V dropped 4 bases and J dropped 6 bases, with 11 bases sitting between them. Germline assignment: CDR1 SGHDN and CDR2 FVKESK. This CDR3 is built from 13 residues. CDR3 residues: CASSRSGGDTQYF. CDR3 DNA sequence: TGTGCCAGCAGCCGATCGGGGGGCGATACGCAGTATTTT.

This clone showed up just once. A read error may produce the germline difference seen at one junction end. The chain carries TRBV2 and TRBJ2-1, with a tentative D call TRBD2 (5 bases). Germline V gene sequence: CDR1 SNHLY, CDR2 FYNNEI. The CDR3 covers 12 residues. As DNA, the CDR3 is TGTGCCAGCAGTGATTTACGGGAAAAAGAGGTCTTC. Translation gives CASSDLREKEVF. The full variable domain, its missing parts supplied by reference TRBV2 and TRBJ2-1, is EPEVTQTPSHQVTQMGQEVILRCVPISNHLYFYWYRQILGQKVEFLVSFYNNEISEKSEIFDDQFSVERPDGSNFTLKIRSTKLEDSAMYFCASSDLREKEVFGPGTRLTVL.

CDR3 nucleotide sequence: TGTGCCAGCAGCCCCCCCCCAGGCCGTGAGACCCAGTACTTC. Its protein product is CASSPPPGRETQYF. The genes are TRBV11-1 and TRBJ2-5; D not resolved. The CDR3 covers 14 residues. Germline CDR1 reads SGHAT; CDR2 reads FQDESV (reference sequence). V was cut by 5 bases and J by 5 bases, with 15 bases left in between.

V usage is TRBV11-3 and J usage is TRBJ2-7; no definite D call. CDR1 and CDR2 (germline): SGHNT, YENEEA. V was pared by 1 base and J by 6 bases, with 10 bases between. The CDR3 loop spans 13 amino acids. CDR3 sequence (DNA): TGTGCCAGCAGCTTAGGGCCGGGTGCCGAGCAGTACTTC. It codes for CASSLGPGAEQYF.

This clone is a singleton in its sample. The J gene is TRBJ1-2, the V gene TRBV11-2, with D maybe TRBD1 (6 bases). V was cut by 1 base and J by 8 bases, with 11 bases left in between. The CDR3 spans 13 residues. Germline values: CDR1 SGHAT, CDR2 FQNNGV. CDR3: CASSLAGGTGYTF. CDR3 nucleotide sequence: TGTGCCAGCAGCTTAGCTGGGGGCACGGGCTACACCTTC.

The chain has TRBV6-7 and TRBJ2-3; no firm D call. TRBV6-7 is recorded as an ORF, its role being uncertain. The V end was cut by 2 bases, the J end by 2 bases, with 8 bases between. The CDR3 has 14 residues. The CDR3 loop is CASSYESNTDTQYF. DNA of the CDR3: TGTGCCAGCAGTTACGAGTCTAACACAGATACGCAGTATTTT.

The chain has TRBV7-2 and TRBJ1-5, with D hard to call. The germline V gene encodes CDR1 SGHTA and CDR2 FQGNSA. The ends were cut back, 1 base at V and 3 bases at J, with 10 bases in the middle. The CDR3 sequence is 15 residues long. The DNA for the CDR3 is TGTGCCAGCAGCTTAGGCGGCAGAGACAATCAGCCCCAGCATTTT. Translation gives CASSLGGRDNQPQHF.

V is TRBV19 and J is TRBJ1-1; D gene ambiguous. Germline V gene sequence: CDR1 LNHDA, CDR2 SQIVND (reference sequence). The V gene lost 5 bases and the J gene lost 1 base, with 8 bases spanning the gap. This CDR3 contains 13 residues. The CDR3 spells CASSQQRNTEAFF. The CDR3 DNA reads as TGTGCCAGTAGTCAACAGAGGAACACTGAAGCTTTCTTT.

A remark on this clone: A read error may produce the germline difference seen at one junction end. The V and J genes are TRBV28 and TRBJ2-1; 8 bases map to TRBD2. CDR1 is MDHEN and CDR2 is SYDVKM in the germline V gene. This CDR3 spans 12 amino acids. The CDR3 sequence: CASRPPGLVPLF. The CDR3 coding sequence is TGTGCCAGCAGGCCTCCGGGACTAGTTCCGCTCTTC.

J is TRBJ2-1 and V is TRBV13; TRBD2 matches 13 bases. The J segment lost 6 bases and the V segment lost 3 bases, leaving 2 bases of the junction unmatched. The CDR3 length is 15 residues. Per germline, CDR1 PRHDT and CDR2 FYEKMQ (reference sequence). The CDR3 sequence: CASSLRLAGGNEQFF. The DNA of the CDR3 is TGTGCCAGCAGCTTGAGACTAGCGGGGGGCAATGAGCAGTTCTTC.

The V gene is TRBV6-5, the J gene TRBJ1-6, with D unclear. V lost 5 bases and J lost 10, with 15 bases in between. Germline V lookup: CDR1 MNHEY, CDR2 SVGAGI. This CDR3 contains 14 residues. The CDR3 loop reads CASSKAVLGSPLHF. CDR3 in DNA: TGTGCCAGCAGTAAGGCGGTTCTCGGATCACCCCTCCACTTT.

The chain is built from TRBV2 and TRBJ2-2, with no clear D. The ends were cut back, 4 bases at V and 7 bases at J, with 10 bases in the middle. Germline assignment: CDR1 SNHLY and CDR2 FYNNEI. The CDR3 consists of 13 residues. The CDR3 sequence is CASSASVDGELFF. Written as DNA, the CDR3 is TGTGCCAGCAGTGCAAGTGTGGACGGGGAGCTGTTTTTT.

This chain connects TRBV15 to TRBJ2-1, with 7 bases that match TRBD1. This CDR3 is 16 amino acids long. The V gene's germline CDR1 is LNHNV and CDR2 YYDKDF (reference sequence). With V trimmed by 0 bases and J by 8 bases, 10 bases remained unmatched. The CDR3 nucleotides are TGTGCCACCAGCAGAGACCGGGACAGCCTATGGGATGAGCAGTTCTTC. It is translated as CATSRDRDSLWDEQFF.

V is TRBV5-5 and J is TRBJ2-3; D gene ambiguous. The CDR3 is 13 amino acids. The germline gives CDR1 SGHKS, CDR2 YYEKEE (reference sequence). V was pared by 0 bases and J by 6 bases, with 8 bases between. CDR3 amino acids: CASSLVPADTQYF. The CDR3 DNA sequence: TGTGCCAGCAGCTTGGTCCCTGCGGATACGCAGTATTTT.

The chain carries TRBV10-1 and TRBJ2-6; D tentatively reads TRBD1 or TRBD2 (6 bases each). CDR3 length equals 14 residues. CDR1 and CDR2 (germline): WNHNN, SYGVQD (reference sequence). V was trimmed by 5 bases and J by 2 bases, leaving 7 bases between them. The CDR3: CASSRGAGANVLTF. DNA for the CDR3: TGCGCCAGCAGTAGGGGGGCTGGGGCCAACGTCCTGACTTTC.